The entry below gives a single T cell receptor beta chain sequence along with its context. Its antigen is not known. This record belongs to a study of neurological immune-mediated disorders. Notes on the study in general: HTLV-1-associated myelopathy showed the most TCR clonal expansion; multiple sclerosis the least, below healthy controls.

The sorted libraries started from 1 million CD4+ or CD8+ T cells. V lost 3 bases and J 10 bases, leaving 10 bases between the germline ends. The CDR3 has 12 residues. CDR1 and CDR2 from the germline V gene are SGHAT and FQNNGV. It was by 5'RACE with 10-nucleotide random UMIs that the cDNA was made. Every sequencing run produced over 180 million TCR-beta sequences that came from 15-18 subjects. Via MiXCR, TCRdb re-called the 5' RACE reads, giving one row per CDR3 protein. The sample yields some 10,000 distinct CDR3 sequences, around 21% seen once. The chain joins TRBV11-2 to TRBJ2-1; no reliable D call. The sample was CD8+ T cells from blood. This sequence was found in a woman aged 60 to 75 with HTLV-1-associated myelopathy (HAM/TSP). In DNA, the CDR3 is TGTGCCAGCAGCTTCATTCAGCCAGAGCAGTTCTTC. It yields the protein CASSFIQPEQFF.